This passage covers 3 T cell receptor beta chains from one sample sequenced in a study of blood T cell repertoires in COVID-19. Using immunoSEQ multiplex PCR, the repertoire was profiled, and TCRdb retains in-frame clones only, with some absent. The sample contains about 160,000 clones, about four fifths of which appear only once. Material: peripheral blood. These receptors were obtained from a man aged 55 to 70 with active or convalescent COVID-19.

The chain is built from TRBV9 and TRBJ2-3, with D perhaps TRBD2 (6 bases). The CDR3 has 15 amino acids. CDR1 is SGDLS and CDR2 is YYNGEE in the germline V gene. Trimming pared 6 bases from V and 0 bases from J, leaving 14 bases between. As DNA, the CDR3 is TGTGCCAGCAATGGGGGACTTGATAGCACAGATACGCAGTATTTT. It is translated as CASNGGLDSTDTQYF. The full variable domain, with the rest looked up from reference TRBV9 and TRBJ2-3, is DSGVTQTPKHLITATGQRVTLRCSPRSGDLSVYWYQQSLDQGLQFLIQYYNGEERAKGNILERFSAQQFPDLHSELNLSSLELGDSALYFCASNGGLDSTDTQYFGPGTRLTVL.

The V call is TRBV19, the J call TRBJ2-1; D is undetermined. Germline assignment: CDR1 LNHDA and CDR2 SQIVND (reference sequence). Trimming removed 1 base from V and 2 bases from J, with 6 bases in between. The CDR3 length is 14 residues. Here the CDR3 reads CASSIVAAYNEQFF. The CDR3 DNA is TGTGCCAGTAGTATAGTCGCGGCCTACAATGAGCAGTTCTTC.

The gene calls are TRBV28 and TRBJ2-7; D uncertain. The CDR3 length is 15 residues. CDR1 MDHEN and CDR2 SYDVKM come from the germline V gene. Trimming left V 2 bases short and J 3 bases short, with 14 bases between. The CDR3 protein is CASSLEREYGYEQYF. In DNA, the CDR3 is TGTGCCAGCAGTTTAGAGCGTGAATACGGCTACGAGCAGTACTTC.